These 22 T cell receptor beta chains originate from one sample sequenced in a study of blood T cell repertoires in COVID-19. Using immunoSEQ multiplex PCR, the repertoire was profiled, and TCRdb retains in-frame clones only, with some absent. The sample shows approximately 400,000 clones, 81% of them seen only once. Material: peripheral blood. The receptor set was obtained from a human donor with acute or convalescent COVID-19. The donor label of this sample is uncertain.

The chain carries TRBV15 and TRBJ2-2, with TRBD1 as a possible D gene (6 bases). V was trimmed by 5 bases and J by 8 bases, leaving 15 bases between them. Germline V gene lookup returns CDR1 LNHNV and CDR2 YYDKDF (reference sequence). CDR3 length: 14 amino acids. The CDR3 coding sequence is TGTGCCACCAGCGGAACCGGGACACTGGGGGAGCTGTTTTTT. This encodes CATSGTGTLGELFF.

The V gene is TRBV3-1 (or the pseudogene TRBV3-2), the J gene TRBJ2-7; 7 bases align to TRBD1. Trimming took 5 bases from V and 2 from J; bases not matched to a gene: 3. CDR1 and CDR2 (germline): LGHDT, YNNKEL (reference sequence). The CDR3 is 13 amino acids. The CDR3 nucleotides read TGTGCCAGCAGCGGTACAGGGGCCTACGAGCAGTACTTC. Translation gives CASSGTGAYEQYF.

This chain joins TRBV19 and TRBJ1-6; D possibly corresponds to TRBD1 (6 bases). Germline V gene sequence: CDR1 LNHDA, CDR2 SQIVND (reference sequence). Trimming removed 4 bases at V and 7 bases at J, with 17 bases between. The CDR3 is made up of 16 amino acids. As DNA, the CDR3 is TGTGCCAGTAGTAGCACAACAGGGAGAAAAAATTCACCCCTCCACTTT. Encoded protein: CASSSTTGRKNSPLHF.

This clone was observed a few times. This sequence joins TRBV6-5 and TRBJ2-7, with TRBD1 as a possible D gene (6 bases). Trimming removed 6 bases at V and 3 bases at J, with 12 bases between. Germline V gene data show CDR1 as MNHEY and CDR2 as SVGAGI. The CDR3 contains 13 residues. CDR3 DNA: TGTGCCAGCAGCCGACAGGTCGGCTACGAGCAGTACTTC. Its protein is CASSRQVGYEQYF.

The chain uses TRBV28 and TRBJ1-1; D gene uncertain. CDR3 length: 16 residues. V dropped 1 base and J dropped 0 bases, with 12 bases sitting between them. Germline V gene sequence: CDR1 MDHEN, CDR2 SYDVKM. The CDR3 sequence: CASSLSGGLLNTEAFF. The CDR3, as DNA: TGTGCCAGCAGTTTATCAGGAGGCCTACTGAACACTGAAGCTTTCTTT.

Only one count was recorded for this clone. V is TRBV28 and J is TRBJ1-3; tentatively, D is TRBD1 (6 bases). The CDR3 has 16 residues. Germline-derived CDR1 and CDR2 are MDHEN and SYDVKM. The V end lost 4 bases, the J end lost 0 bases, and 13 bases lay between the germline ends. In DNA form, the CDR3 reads TGTGCCAGCAGTTCTGGGGGCGTGAGCTCTGGAAACACCATATATTTT. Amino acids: CASSSGGVSSGNTIYF. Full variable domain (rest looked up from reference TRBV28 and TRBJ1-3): DVKVTQSSRYLVKRTGEKVFLECVQDMDHENMFWYRQDPGLGLRLIYFSYDVKMKEKGDIPEGYSVSREKKERFSLILESASTNQTSMYLCASSSGGVSSGNTIYFGEGSWLTVV.

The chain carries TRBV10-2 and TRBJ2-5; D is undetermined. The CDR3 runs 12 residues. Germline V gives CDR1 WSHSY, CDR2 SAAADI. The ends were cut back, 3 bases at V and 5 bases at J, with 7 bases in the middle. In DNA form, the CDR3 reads TGCGCCAGCAGTGAAATATATGAGACCCAGTACTTC. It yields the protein CASSEIYETQYF.

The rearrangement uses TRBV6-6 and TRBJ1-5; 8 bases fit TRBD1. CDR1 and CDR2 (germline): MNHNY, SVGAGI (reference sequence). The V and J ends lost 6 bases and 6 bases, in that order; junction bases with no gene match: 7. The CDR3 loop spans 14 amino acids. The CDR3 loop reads CASSRGQEGQPQHF. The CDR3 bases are TGTGCCAGCAGCCGGGGACAGGAGGGTCAGCCCCAGCATTTT.

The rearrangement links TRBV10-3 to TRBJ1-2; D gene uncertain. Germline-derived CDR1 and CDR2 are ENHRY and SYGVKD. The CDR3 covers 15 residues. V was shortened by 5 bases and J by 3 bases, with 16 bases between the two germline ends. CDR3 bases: TGTGCCATCAGTTCACAGTTTCTCCAGTACTATGGCTACACCTTC. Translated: CAISSQFLQYYGYTF.

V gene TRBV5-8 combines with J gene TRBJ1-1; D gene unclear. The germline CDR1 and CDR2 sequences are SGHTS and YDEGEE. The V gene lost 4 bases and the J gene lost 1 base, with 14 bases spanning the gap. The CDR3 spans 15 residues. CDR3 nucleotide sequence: TGTGCCAGCAGCGGCACGGGCCGGGGGAACACTGAAGCTTTCTTT. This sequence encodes CASSGTGRGNTEAFF.

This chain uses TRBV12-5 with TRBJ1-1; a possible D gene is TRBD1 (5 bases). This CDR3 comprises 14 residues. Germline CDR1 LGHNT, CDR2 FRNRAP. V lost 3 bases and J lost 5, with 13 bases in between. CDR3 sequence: CASGFSGATTEAFF. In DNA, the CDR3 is TGTGCTAGTGGTTTTTCTGGGGCTACGACTGAAGCTTTCTTT.

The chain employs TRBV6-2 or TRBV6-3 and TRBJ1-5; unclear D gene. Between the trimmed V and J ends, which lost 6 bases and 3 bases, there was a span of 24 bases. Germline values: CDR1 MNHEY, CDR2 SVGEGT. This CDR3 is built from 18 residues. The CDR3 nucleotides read TGTGCCAGCAGCCCTCCGGGAACCTCGCCCTTTTTCAATCAGCCCCAGCATTTT. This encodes CASSPPGTSPFFNQPQHF.

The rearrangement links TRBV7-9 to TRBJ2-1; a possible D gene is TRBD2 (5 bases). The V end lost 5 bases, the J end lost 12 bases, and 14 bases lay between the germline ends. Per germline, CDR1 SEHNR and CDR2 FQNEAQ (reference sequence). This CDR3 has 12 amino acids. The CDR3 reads CASSVWRAGQFF. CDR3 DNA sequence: TGTGCCAGCAGCGTATGGCGGGCTGGGCAGTTCTTC.

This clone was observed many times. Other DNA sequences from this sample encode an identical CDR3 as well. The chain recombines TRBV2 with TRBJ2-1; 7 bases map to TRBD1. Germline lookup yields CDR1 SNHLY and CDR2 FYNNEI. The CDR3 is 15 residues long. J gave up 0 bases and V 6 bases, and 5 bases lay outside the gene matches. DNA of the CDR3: TGTGCCAGCAGCGAGGACAGGAGCTCCTACAATGAGCAGTTCTTC. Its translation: CASSEDRSSYNEQFF.

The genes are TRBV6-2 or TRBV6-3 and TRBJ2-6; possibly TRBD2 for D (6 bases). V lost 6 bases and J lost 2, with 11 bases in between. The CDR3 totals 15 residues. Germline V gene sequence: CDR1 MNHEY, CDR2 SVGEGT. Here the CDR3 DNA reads TGTGCCAGCAGCCGGGGGACTGCTGGGGCCAACGTCCTGACTTTC. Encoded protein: CASSRGTAGANVLTF.

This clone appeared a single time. The CDR3 DNA is TGTGCCAGCCGACCGGGACAGGTGGCGGGTCAGCCCCAGCATTTT. Translating gives CASRPGQVAGQPQHF. The rearrangement links TRBV27 to TRBJ1-5; TRBD1 matches at 8 bases. From germline, CDR1 is MNHEY and CDR2 SMNVEV (reference sequence). The trim removed 8 bases at V and 6 bases at J, leaving 12 bases unmatched. The CDR3 loop spans 15 amino acids.

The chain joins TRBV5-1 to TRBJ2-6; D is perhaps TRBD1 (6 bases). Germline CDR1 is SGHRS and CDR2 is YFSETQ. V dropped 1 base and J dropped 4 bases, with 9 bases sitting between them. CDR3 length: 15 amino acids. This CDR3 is CASSLMGTGANVLTF. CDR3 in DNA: TGCGCCAGCAGCTTGATGGGGACAGGGGCCAACGTCCTGACTTTC.

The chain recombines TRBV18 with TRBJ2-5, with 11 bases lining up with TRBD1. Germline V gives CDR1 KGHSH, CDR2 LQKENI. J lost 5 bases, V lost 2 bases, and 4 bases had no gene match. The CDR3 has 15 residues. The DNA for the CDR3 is TGTGCCAGCTCACCAGGACAGGGGGCATACGAGACCCAGTACTTC. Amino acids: CASSPGQGAYETQYF.

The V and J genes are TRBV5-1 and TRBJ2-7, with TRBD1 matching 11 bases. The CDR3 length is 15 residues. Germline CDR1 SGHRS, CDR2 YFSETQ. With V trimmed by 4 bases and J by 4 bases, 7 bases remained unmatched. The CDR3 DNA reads TGCGCCAGCAGCCGGACAGGGGGCTTAGGGTACGAGCAGTACTTC. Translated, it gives CASSRTGGLGYEQYF.

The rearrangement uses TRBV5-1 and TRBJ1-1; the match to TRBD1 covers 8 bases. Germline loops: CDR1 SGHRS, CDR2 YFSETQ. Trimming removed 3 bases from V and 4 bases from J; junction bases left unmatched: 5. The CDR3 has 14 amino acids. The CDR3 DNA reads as TGCGCCAGCAGCTCAGAAACAGGGGGCACTGAAGCTTTCTTT. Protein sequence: CASSSETGGTEAFF. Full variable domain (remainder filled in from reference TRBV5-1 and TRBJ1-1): KAGVTQTPRYLIKTRGQQVTLSCSPISGHRSVSWYQQTPGQGLQFLFEYFSETQRNKGNFPGRFSGRQFSNSRSEMNVSTLELGDSALYLCASSSETGGTEAFFGQGTRLTVV.

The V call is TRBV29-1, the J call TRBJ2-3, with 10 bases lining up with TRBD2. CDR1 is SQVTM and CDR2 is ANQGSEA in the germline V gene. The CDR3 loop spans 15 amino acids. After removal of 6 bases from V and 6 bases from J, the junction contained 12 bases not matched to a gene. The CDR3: CSVATSGVSRDTQYF. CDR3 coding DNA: TGCAGCGTCGCTACTAGCGGGGTTAGTCGGGATACGCAGTATTTT.

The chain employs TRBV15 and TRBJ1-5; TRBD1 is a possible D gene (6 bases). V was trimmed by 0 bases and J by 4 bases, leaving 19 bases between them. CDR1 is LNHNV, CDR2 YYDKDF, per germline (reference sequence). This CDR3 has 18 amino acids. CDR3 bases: TGTGCCACCAGCAGAGATTTGGTGACAGGCTCCATTAATCAGCCCCAGCATTTT. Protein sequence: CATSRDLVTGSINQPQHF.